These 10 T cell receptor beta chains were sequenced from one sample in a study of cytomegalovirus exposure and HLA in healthy donors. The PCR ran on 60 Vbeta and 13 Jbeta primers. The table came from immunoSEQ multiplex PCR; TCRdb's copy has only in-frame clones and leaves some out. Of under 300,000 clones in the sample, 80% to 95% were seen once. The sequencing sample was made of PBMCs. The receptor source for this set is a girl aged 2-10 years in good health and CMV-seronegative.

The genes are TRBV5-6 and TRBJ2-3, with TRBD2 matching 10 bases. This CDR3 region has 16 residues. Germline V gene sequence: CDR1 SGHDT, CDR2 YYEEEE. The junction had 5 bases not matched to a gene; V was cut back by 2 bases and J by 2 bases. As DNA, the CDR3 is TGTGCCAGCAGCTTCTTAGCGGGGGGTACCACAGATACGCAGTATTTT. Protein: CASSFLAGGTTDTQYF.

This rearrangement joins TRBV6-1 to TRBJ2-3; TRBD2 matches at 7 bases. V gave up 7 bases and J gave up 0 bases; unmatched junction bases: 10. The length of the CDR3 is 16 residues. Per germline, CDR1 MNHNS and CDR2 SASEGT. The CDR3 loop reads CASTEPGLTSTDTQYF. The CDR3, as DNA: TGTGCCAGCACTGAGCCGGGACTAACTAGCACAGATACGCAGTATTTT.

V and J are TRBV10-1 and TRBJ2-4, with TRBD2 matching over 13 bases. Per the germline V gene, CDR1 is WNHNN and CDR2 is SYGVQD (reference sequence). V lost 8 bases to trimming and J lost 5 bases; unmatched junction nucleotides: 12. CDR3 length equals 17 residues. CDR3 protein: CASSNGLAGDKENIQYF. The CDR3, as DNA: TGCGCCAGCTCCAACGGACTAGCGGGAGATAAGGAAAACATTCAGTACTTC.

Comments on this clone: This CDR3 is also generated by other DNA sequences in the sample. V is TRBV15 and J is TRBJ1-5; TRBD1 matches at 9 bases. The CDR3 totals 16 residues. CDR1 is LNHNV, CDR2 YYDKDF, per germline (reference sequence). Losses at the gene ends were 3 bases for V and 6 bases for J; bases not matched to a gene: 9. For the CDR3, the DNA is TGTGCCACCAGCAGGACCGGGACAGGGTACACTCAGCCCCAGCATTTT. Translated, it gives CATSRTGTGYTQPQHF.

This rearrangement joins TRBV30 to TRBJ1-3; TRBD1 might be the D (6 bases). Trimming shortened V by 0 bases and J by 4 bases, and 7 bases separated the two germline ends. The CDR3 covers 13 residues. Germline V gene lookup returns CDR1 GTSNPN and CDR2 SVGIG (reference sequence). The CDR3 here is CAWSVQGGNTIYF. The CDR3 DNA is TGTGCCTGGAGTGTACAGGGAGGAAACACCATATATTTT.

The rearrangement uses TRBV28 and TRBJ1-5, with 8 bases fitting TRBD1. This CDR3 has 18 residues. V shed 3 bases, J shed 0 bases, and the junction held 10 bases outside the gene matches. Germline V lookup: CDR1 MDHEN, CDR2 SYDVKM. CDR3 coding DNA: TGTGCCAGCAGTTTCAGGGGGCGGGCAGGGTATAGCAATCAGCCCCAGCATTTT. Amino acid sequence: CASSFRGRAGYSNQPQHF.

This rearrangement joins TRBV30 to TRBJ1-6, with 9 bases aligning to TRBD1. V shed 5 bases, J shed 10 bases, and the junction held 6 bases outside the gene matches. This CDR3 has 13 residues. Looked up from germline, CDR1 is GTSNPN and CDR2 is SVGIG (reference sequence). CDR3 coding DNA: TGTGCCTGGGTTCGACAGGGGGGATCACCCCTCCACTTT. Translating gives CAWVRQGGSPLHF.

V is TRBV28 and J is TRBJ1-2, with D possibly TRBD1 on 5 matching bases. Between the trimmed V and J ends, which lost 5 bases and 2 bases, there was a span of 18 bases. This CDR3 comprises 16 residues. Germline V gene data show CDR1 as MDHEN and CDR2 as SYDVKM. CDR3 DNA sequence: TGTGCCAGCAGTCGGTGGGGTGAGACAGCCAACTATGGCTACACCTTC. It is translated as CASSRWGETANYGYTF.

The chain uses TRBV10-1 and TRBJ2-3; TRBD1 might be the D (5 bases). V was cut by 2 bases and J by 6 bases, with 6 bases left in between. Germline V CDR1 and CDR2: WNHNN, SYGVQD (reference sequence). The CDR3 totals 12 residues. The CDR3 DNA reads TGCGCCAGCAGTGAGGGGGCCGATACGCAGTATTTT. This encodes CASSEGADTQYF.

This rearrangement joins TRBV7-8 to TRBJ2-1, with 8 bases fitting TRBD2. Unmatched junction bases numbered 14, after V lost 5 bases and J lost 2 bases. This CDR3 comprises 18 residues. Germline V gene lookup returns CDR1 SGHVS and CDR2 FQNEAQ. The CDR3 sequence: CASSPPGVAGGPYNEQFF. CDR3 sequence (DNA): TGTGCCAGCAGCCCCCCGGGTGTGGCGGGGGGCCCCTACAATGAGCAGTTCTTC.